What follows are 18 T cell receptor beta chains derived from one specimen sequenced in a study of beta chain features in type 1 diabetes. As every portion of the isolated RNA was reverse transcribed, the sequencing read expressed TCRB transcripts. Produced via immunoSEQ multiplex PCR; TCRdb's table is partial and in-frame only. Of around 300,000 clones listed, around 7.3% are singletons. The source material was central memory CD4+ T cells from blood. The source of these receptors is a woman aged 18-29 years in good health.

The V and J genes are TRBV18 and TRBJ2-7; D is perhaps TRBD1 (5 bases). Germline CDR1 KGHSH, CDR2 LQKENI. CDR3 length: 13 residues. The germline V and J ends were trimmed by 0 bases and 7 bases, with 10 bases remaining between them. The DNA of the CDR3 is TGTGCCAGCTCACCACCGGAAAGGGGTGAGCAGTACTTC. Protein: CASSPPERGEQYF.

The J gene is TRBJ2-1, the V gene TRBV9, with TRBD1 matching over 7 bases. Germline CDR1 and CDR2: SGDLS and YYNGEE. The V gene end was trimmed by 2 bases and the J gene end by 5 bases; junction bases not matched to a gene: 16. The CDR3 is 18 residues long. This CDR3 reads CASSVRGGTDVGNNEQFF. For the CDR3, the DNA is TGTGCCAGCAGCGTCCGAGGGGGCACAGACGTGGGAAACAATGAGCAGTTCTTC.

The sample holds a few counts of this clone. V and J are TRBV19 and TRBJ1-2, with D uncertain. V lost 4 bases, J lost 1 base, and 13 bases lay in between. The length of the CDR3 is 15 residues. Germline V gene data show CDR1 as LNHDA and CDR2 as SQIVND (reference sequence). In DNA form, the CDR3 reads TGTGCCAGTAGTACGTTGACGGCTTATAACTATGGCTACACCTTC. The encoded protein is CASSTLTAYNYGYTF.

This clone showed up just a few times. The chain carries TRBV28 and TRBJ1-1; no definite D call. Trimming took off 2 bases at V and 8 bases at J, with 12 bases between the two ends. CDR3 length: 13 residues. Per the germline V gene, CDR1 is MDHEN and CDR2 is SYDVKM. The CDR3 spells CASSLIVQREAFF. As DNA, the CDR3 is TGTGCCAGCAGTTTAATTGTACAGCGAGAAGCTTTCTTT. Combining the CDR3 with reference TRBV28 and TRBJ1-1 gives the whole variable domain DVKVTQSSRYLVKRTGEKVFLECVQDMDHENMFWYRQDPGLGLRLIYFSYDVKMKEKGDIPEGYSVSREKKERFSLILESASTNQTSMYLCASSLIVQREAFFGQGTRLTVV.

This clone was seen at least ten times. This chain links TRBV18 with TRBJ2-5; no reliable D call. Per germline, CDR1 KGHSH and CDR2 LQKENI. The V end was cut by 3 bases, the J end by 2 bases, with 1 base between. The CDR3 has 11 amino acids. CDR3 nucleotide sequence: TGTGCCAGCTCACCTCAAGAGACCCAGTACTTC. Amino acids: CASSPQETQYF.

This clone has more than one count but fewer than ten. V and J are TRBV6-5 and TRBJ2-5; 9 bases are shared with TRBD2. The CDR3 spans 15 residues. With V trimmed by 6 bases and J by 2 bases, 7 bases remained unmatched. CDR1 is MNHEY and CDR2 is SVGAGI in the germline V gene. This CDR3 reads CASRSQTSGQETQYF. CDR3 DNA sequence: TGTGCCAGCAGATCTCAAACTAGCGGGCAAGAGACCCAGTACTTC.

The CDR3 DNA follows: TGTGCCAGCAGCTTAGCGCCAGGGACCCGCGGTGGTCCCACGGAGCTGTTTTTT. Translating gives CASSLAPGTRGGPTELFF. This chain joins TRBV7-2 and TRBJ2-2; D is perhaps TRBD1 or TRBD2 (5 bases each). Per germline, CDR1 SGHTA and CDR2 FQGNSA. Trimming pared 0 bases from V and 10 bases from J, leaving 24 bases between. This CDR3 spans 18 amino acids.

There are many counts of this clone. V and J are TRBV5-6 and TRBJ1-2; unclear D gene. The V gene lost 0 bases and the J gene lost 4 bases, with 10 bases spanning the gap. This CDR3 comprises 14 residues. Germline V gene data show CDR1 as SGHDT and CDR2 as YYEEEE. CDR3 in amino acids: CASSLDGPTYGYTF. CDR3 DNA sequence: TGTGCCAGCAGCTTGGATGGGCCTACCTATGGCTACACCTTC.

V is TRBV7-2 and J is TRBJ2-3; 8 bases are a match to TRBD2. The CDR3 totals 13 residues. V dropped 8 bases and J dropped 0; count of bases not matched to a gene: 1. The germline CDR1 and CDR2 sequences are SGHTA and FQGNSA. CDR3 sequence: CASRGGSTDTQYF. CDR3 DNA: TGTGCCAGCCGGGGGGGGAGCACAGATACGCAGTATTTT.

The chain carries TRBV6-1 and TRBJ2-1; TRBD1 is a possible D gene (6 bases). Trimming cost V 7 bases and J 10 bases, with 20 bases left between them. The CDR3 totals 14 residues. CDR1 and CDR2 (germline): MNHNS, SASEGT. The CDR3 here is CASNRDTWSGEQFF. The CDR3 DNA is TGTGCCAGCAACCGGGACACATGGTCGGGGGAGCAGTTCTTC.

The gene calls are TRBV11-2 and TRBJ2-2, with TRBD1 matching over 7 bases. Germline trimming cut 6 bases from V and 3 bases from J; bases unmatched to any gene: 7. CDR1 is SGHAT, CDR2 FQNNGV, per germline. This CDR3 has 15 residues. CDR3 residues: CASRRDRVDTGELFF. The CDR3 coding sequence is TGTGCCAGCAGACGCGACAGGGTTGACACCGGGGAGCTGTTTTTT.

The sample holds a few counts of this clone. V gene TRBV6-5 combines with J gene TRBJ2-7; 7 nucleotides line up with TRBD2. Trimming cost V 6 bases and J 12 bases; bases outside gene matches: 11. CDR1 and CDR2 (germline): MNHEY, SVGAGI. The length of the CDR3 is 12 residues. The CDR3 coding sequence is TGTGCCAGCAGGCCCGGGGCGGGAGTCTGGTACTTC. It encodes CASRPGAGVWYF.

This chain joins TRBV5-1 and TRBJ1-6; D not resolved. The CDR3 runs 15 residues. Trimming stripped 4 bases from V and 2 bases from J, with 10 bases between. CDR1 and CDR2 (germline): SGHRS, YFSETQ. The CDR3 loop is CASSATVTYNSPLHF. The CDR3 nucleotides are TGCGCCAGCAGCGCTACAGTGACCTATAATTCACCCCTCCACTTT.

This clone has a handful of counts. The chain is built from TRBV25-1 and TRBJ2-6, with 8 bases lining up with TRBD1. J gave up 3 bases and V 10 bases, and 8 bases lay outside the gene matches. The CDR3 is made up of 15 amino acids. The germline V gene encodes CDR1 MGHDK and CDR2 SYGVNS. The CDR3 is CATQGGTGGANVLTF. CDR3 nucleotides: TGTGCCACCCAAGGGGGGACAGGTGGGGCCAACGTCCTGACTTTC.

The chain combines TRBV7-9 with TRBJ2-1, with D tentatively TRBD2 (6 bases). The CDR3 consists of 12 residues. Germline V lookup: CDR1 SEHNR, CDR2 FQNEAQ (reference sequence). Trimming took off 5 bases at V and 8 bases at J, with 10 bases between the two ends. For the CDR3, the DNA is TGTGCCAGCAGCAACCGGGAGCATGAGCAGTTCTTC. Protein: CASSNREHEQFF.

This clone turned up a few times. The V gene is TRBV6-1, the J gene TRBJ1-2; D not resolved. Germline V lookup: CDR1 MNHNS, CDR2 SASEGT. V lost 7 bases, J lost 3 bases, and 15 bases lay in between. CDR3 length equals 14 residues. CDR3 in amino acids: CASTNPLRDYGYTF. Written as DNA, the CDR3 is TGTGCCAGCACCAACCCGTTGCGGGACTATGGCTACACCTTC.

This clone was observed a handful of times. CDR3 sequence reads: CASSFEAAPGYEQYV. The DNA for the CDR3 is TGTGCCAGCAGTTTTGAGGCAGCCCCCGGCTACGAGCAGTACGTC. The chain combines TRBV28 with TRBJ2-7; D call uncertain. Trimming pared 3 bases from V and 3 bases from J, leaving 15 bases between. CDR3 length: 15 amino acids. Germline CDR1 reads MDHEN; CDR2 reads SYDVKM.

The sample holds many counts of this clone. This chain connects TRBV28 to TRBJ2-7; 7 bases map to TRBD1. Trimming took 5 bases from V and 2 from J; bases not matched to a gene: 6. The germline CDR1 and CDR2 sequences are MDHEN and SYDVKM. The CDR3 sequence is 14 residues long. CDR3 sequence reads: CASSGQVPPYEQYV. As DNA, the CDR3 is TGTGCCAGCAGTGGACAGGTCCCTCCCTACGAGCAGTACGTC.